This T cell receptor (beta chain) was sequenced during a study of cytomegalovirus exposure and HLA in healthy donors. Whole-study findings and limits: Cytomegalovirus status, reportedly, was diagnosed with high specificity and sensitivity by the classifier.

The data were produced by immunoSEQ multiplex PCR, yet TCRdb's version contains in-frame clones alone and is incomplete. This sample carries some 160,000 clones, approximately 90% of them seen once, and the ten largest clones take about 0.7%. In regard to this clone: As yet, its antigen is unknown.

Germline V CDR1 and CDR2: MGHRA, YSYEKL. Between the trimmed V and J ends, which lost 0 bases and 0 bases, there was a span of 16 bases. CDR3 size: 18 residues. This clonotype originated in a young man in good health and CMV-seronegative. The sample taken for sequencing was PBMCs. V is TRBV4-1 and J is TRBJ2-3; possibly TRBD2 for D (7 bases). The CDR3 DNA reads TGCGCCAGCAGCCAAGAAGTTCCGGGGGGCACGAGCACAGATACGCAGTATTTT. Translation gives CASSQEVPGGTSTDTQYF.